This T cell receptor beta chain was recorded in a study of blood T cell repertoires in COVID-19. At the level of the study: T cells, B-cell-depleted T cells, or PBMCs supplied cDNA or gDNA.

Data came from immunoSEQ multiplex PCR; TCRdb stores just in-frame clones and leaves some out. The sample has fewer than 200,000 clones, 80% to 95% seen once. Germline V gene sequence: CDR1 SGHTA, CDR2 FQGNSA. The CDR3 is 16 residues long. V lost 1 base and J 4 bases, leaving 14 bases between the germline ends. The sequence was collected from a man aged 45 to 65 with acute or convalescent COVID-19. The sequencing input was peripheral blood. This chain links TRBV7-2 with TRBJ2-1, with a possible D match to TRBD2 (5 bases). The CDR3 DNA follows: TGTGCCAGCAGCTTAGGAGGGCTAGAACTTTACAATGAGCAGTTCTTC. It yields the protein CASSLGGLELYNEQFF.